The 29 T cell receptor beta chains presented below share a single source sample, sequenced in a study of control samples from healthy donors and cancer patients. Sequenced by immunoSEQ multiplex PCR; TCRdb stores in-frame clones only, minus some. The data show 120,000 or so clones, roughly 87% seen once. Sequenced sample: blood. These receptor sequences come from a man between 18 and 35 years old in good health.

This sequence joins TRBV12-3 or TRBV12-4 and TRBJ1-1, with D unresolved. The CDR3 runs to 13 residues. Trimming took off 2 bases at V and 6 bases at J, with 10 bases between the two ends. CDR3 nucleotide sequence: TGTGCCAGCAGTTTAAGTGAATTTGCTGAAGCTTTCTTT. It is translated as CASSLSEFAEAFF.

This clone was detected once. The CDR3 reads CANGRTDTQYF. In nucleotides, the CDR3 is TGTGCCAACGGCCGCACAGATACGCAGTATTTT. J is TRBJ2-3 and V is TRBV2, with no clear D. The V and J ends lost 10 bases and 1 base respectively, with 6 bases between them. Germline values: CDR1 SNHLY, CDR2 FYNNEI. The CDR3 is 11 residues long. Using reference TRBV2 and TRBJ2-3 for the parts outside the CDR3, the full variable domain is EPEVTQTPSHQVTQMGQEVILRCVPISNHLYFYWYRQILGQKVEFLVSFYNNEISEKSEIFDDQFSVERPDGSNFTLKIRSTKLEDSAMYFCANGRTDTQYFGPGTRLTVL.

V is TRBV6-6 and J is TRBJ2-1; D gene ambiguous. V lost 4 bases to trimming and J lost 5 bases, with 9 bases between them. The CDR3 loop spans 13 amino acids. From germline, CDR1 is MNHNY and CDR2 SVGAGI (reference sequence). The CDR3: CASSLPDDNEQFF. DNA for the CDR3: TGTGCCAGCAGTTTGCCGGACGACAATGAGCAGTTCTTC.

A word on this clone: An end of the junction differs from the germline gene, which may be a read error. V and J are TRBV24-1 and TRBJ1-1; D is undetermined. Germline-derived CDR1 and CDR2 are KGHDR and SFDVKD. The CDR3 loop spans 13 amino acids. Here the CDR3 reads CATRDSEDTEAFF. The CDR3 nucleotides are TGTGCCACCAGAGATTCGGAGGACACTGAAGCTTTCTTT.

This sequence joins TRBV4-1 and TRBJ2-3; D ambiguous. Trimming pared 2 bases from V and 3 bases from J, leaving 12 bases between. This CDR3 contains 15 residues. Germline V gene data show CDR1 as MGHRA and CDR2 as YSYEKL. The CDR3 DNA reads TGCGCCAGCAGCCAAACCCCCCCCCGGACAGATACGCAGTATTTT. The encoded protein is CASSQTPPRTDTQYF.

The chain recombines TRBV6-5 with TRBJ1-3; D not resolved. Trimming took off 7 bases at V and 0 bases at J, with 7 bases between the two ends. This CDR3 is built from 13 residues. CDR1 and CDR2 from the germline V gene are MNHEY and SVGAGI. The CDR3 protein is CASIGLSGNTIYF. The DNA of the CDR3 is TGTGCCAGCATCGGCCTCTCTGGAAACACCATATATTTT.

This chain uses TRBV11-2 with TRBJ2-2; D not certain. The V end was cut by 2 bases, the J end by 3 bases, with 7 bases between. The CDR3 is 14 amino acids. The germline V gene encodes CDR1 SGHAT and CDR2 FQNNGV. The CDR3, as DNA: TGTGCCAGCAGCTTAAAGCACTACACCGGGGAGCTGTTTTTT. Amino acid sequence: CASSLKHYTGELFF.

CDR3 DNA sequence: TGCGCCAGCAGCCAAGAGAAAGCCGGGCGGGGCGATACGCAGTATTTT. Translating gives CASSQEKAGRGDTQYF. The chain has TRBV4-3 and TRBJ2-3; D is possibly TRBD2 (6 bases). The V and J ends lost 0 bases and 6 bases respectively, with 16 bases between them. Germline loops: CDR1 LGHNA, CDR2 YSLEER. This CDR3 spans 16 amino acids.

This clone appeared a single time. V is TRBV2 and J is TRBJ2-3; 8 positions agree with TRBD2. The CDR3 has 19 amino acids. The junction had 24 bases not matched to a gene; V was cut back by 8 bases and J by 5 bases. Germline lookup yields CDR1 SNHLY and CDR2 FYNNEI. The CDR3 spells CASPTPAEREYSSRDTQYF. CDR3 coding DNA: TGTGCCAGCCCCACTCCAGCTGAGCGGGAGTATTCCTCCAGAGATACGCAGTATTTT.

This CDR3 reads CASSRGQGHEQYF. DNA for the CDR3: TGTGCCAGTAGTAGGGGACAGGGGCACGAGCAGTACTTC. The rearrangement joins TRBV7-9 to TRBJ2-7; 10 bases fit TRBD1. V lost 9 bases to trimming and J lost 5 bases; unmatched junction nucleotides: 7. This CDR3 comprises 13 residues. CDR1 is SEHNR, CDR2 FQNEAQ, per germline (reference sequence).

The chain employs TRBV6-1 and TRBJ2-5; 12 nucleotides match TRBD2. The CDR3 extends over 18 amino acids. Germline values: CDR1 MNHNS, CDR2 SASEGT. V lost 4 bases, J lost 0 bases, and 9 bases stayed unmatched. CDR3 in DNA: TGTGCCAGCAGTGCGGGCGGGCTAGCGGGGGGGTACCAAGAGACCCAGTACTTC. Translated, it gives CASSAGGLAGGYQETQYF.

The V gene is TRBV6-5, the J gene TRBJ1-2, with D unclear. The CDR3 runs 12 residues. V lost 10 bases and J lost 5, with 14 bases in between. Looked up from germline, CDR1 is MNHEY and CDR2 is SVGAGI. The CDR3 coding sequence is TGTGCCACCCAGGTAGTAGGGTATGGCTACACCTTC. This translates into CATQVVGYGYTF.

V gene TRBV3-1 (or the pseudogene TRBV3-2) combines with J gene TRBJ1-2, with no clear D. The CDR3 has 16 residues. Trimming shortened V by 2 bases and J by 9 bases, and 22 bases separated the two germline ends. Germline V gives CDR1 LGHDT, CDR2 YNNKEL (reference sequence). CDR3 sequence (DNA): TGTGCCAGCAGCCAAAAACGCGTCGATACCCCTCTGAGCTACACCTTC. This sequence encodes CASSQKRVDTPLSYTF.

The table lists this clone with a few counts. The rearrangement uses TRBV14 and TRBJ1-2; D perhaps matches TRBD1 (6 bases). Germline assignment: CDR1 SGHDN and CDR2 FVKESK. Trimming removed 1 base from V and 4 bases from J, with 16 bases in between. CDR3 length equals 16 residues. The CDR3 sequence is CASSQALARGPYGYTF. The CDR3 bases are TGTGCCAGCAGCCAAGCCCTCGCGCGGGGGCCCTATGGCTACACCTTC.

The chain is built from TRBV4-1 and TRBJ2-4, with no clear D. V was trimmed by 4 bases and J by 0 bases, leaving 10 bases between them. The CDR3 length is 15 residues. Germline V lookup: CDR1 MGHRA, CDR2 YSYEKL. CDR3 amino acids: CASSLLWQAKNIQYF. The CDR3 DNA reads TGCGCCAGCAGCCTACTATGGCAAGCCAAAAACATTCAGTACTTC.

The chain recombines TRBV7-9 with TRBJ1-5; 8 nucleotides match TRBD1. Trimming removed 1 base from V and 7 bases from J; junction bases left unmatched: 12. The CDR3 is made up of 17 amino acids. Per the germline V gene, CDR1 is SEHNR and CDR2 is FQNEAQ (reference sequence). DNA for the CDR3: TGTGCCAGCAGCTTAGAGGTCGGGACAGGAGATGGACAGCCCCAGCATTTT. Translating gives CASSLEVGTGDGQPQHF.

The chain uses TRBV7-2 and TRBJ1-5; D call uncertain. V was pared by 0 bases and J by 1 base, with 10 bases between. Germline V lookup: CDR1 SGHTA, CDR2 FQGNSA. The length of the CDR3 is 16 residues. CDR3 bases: TGTGCCAGCAGCTTAGCGTCCCAGCGCAGCAATCAGCCCCAGCATTTT. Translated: CASSLASQRSNQPQHF.

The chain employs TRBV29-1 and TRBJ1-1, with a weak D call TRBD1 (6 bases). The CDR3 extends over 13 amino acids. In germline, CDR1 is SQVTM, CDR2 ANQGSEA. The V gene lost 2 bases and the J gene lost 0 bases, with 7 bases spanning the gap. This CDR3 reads CSVEKGVNTEAFF. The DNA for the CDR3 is TGCAGCGTTGAAAAGGGGGTGAACACTGAAGCTTTCTTT. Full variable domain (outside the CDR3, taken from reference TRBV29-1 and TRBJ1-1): SAVISQKPSRDICQRGTSLTIQCQVDSQVTMMFWYRQQPGQSLTLIATANQGSEATYESGFVIDKFPISRPNLTFSTLTVSNMSPEDSSIYLCSVEKGVNTEAFFGQGTRLTVV.

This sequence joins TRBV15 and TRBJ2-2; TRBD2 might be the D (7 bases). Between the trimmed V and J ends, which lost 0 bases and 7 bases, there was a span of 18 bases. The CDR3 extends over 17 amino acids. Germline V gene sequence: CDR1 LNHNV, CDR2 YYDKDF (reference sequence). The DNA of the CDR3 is TGTGCCACCAGCAGAGATATTTTCGGGGGGCTGGGCGGGGAGCTGTTTTTT. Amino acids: CATSRDIFGGLGGELFF.

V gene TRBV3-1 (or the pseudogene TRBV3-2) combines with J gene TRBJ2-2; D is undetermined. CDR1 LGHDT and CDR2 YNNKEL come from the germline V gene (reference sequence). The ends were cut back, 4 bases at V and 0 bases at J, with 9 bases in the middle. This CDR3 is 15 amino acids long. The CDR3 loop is CASSPTVANTGELFF. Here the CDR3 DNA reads TGTGCCAGCAGCCCCACTGTAGCGAACACCGGGGAGCTGTTTTTT.

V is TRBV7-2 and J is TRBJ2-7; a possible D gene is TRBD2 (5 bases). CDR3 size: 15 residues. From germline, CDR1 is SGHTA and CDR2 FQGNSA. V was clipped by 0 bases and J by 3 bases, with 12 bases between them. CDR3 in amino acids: CASSLAREGSYEQYF. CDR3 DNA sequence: TGTGCCAGCAGCTTAGCGCGAGAGGGTAGCTACGAGCAGTACTTC.

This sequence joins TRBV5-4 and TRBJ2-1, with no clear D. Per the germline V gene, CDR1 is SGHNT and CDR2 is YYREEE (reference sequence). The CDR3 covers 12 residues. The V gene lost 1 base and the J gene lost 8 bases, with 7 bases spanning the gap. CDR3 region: CASSLSPDEQFF. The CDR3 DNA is TGTGCCAGCAGCTTGAGCCCAGATGAGCAGTTCTTC.

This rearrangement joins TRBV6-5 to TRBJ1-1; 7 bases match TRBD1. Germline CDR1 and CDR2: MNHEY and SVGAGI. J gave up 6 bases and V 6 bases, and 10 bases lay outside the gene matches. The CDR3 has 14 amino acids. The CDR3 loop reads CASSHDRAVPEAFF. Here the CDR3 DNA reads TGTGCCAGCAGCCACGACAGGGCTGTACCTGAAGCTTTCTTT.

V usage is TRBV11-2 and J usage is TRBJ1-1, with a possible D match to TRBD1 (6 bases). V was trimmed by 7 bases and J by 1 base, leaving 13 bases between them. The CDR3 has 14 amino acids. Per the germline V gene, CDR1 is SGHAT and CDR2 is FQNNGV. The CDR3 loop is CASTRGGQNTEAFF. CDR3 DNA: TGTGCCAGCACCCGCGGGGGGCAGAACACTGAAGCTTTCTTT.

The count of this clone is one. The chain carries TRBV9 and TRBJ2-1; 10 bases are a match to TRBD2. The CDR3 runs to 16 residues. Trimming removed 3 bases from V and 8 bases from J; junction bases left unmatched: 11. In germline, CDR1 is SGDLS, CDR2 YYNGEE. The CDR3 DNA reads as TGTGCCAGCAGCGCAAAAGCGGGAGGGCCTTTTGATGAGCAGTTCTTC. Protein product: CASSAKAGGPFDEQFF.

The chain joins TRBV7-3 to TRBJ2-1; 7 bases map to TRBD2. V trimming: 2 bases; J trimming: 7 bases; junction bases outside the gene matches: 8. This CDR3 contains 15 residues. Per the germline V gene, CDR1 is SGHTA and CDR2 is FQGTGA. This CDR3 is CASSLGAGTSNEQFF. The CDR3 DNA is TGTGCCAGCAGCTTAGGAGCGGGGACGTCTAATGAGCAGTTCTTC.

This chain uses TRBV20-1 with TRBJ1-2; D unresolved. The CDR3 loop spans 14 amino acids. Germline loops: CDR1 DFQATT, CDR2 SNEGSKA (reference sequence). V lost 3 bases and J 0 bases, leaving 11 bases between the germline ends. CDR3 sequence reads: CSASLQASNYGYTF. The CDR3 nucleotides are TGCAGTGCTAGTCTGCAGGCGTCTAACTATGGCTACACCTTC.

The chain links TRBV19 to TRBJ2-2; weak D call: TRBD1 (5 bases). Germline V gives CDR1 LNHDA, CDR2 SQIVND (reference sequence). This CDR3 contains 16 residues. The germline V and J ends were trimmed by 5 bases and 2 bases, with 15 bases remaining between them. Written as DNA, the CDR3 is TGTGCCAGTAGTCCCGAAAAAACAGGAAACACCGGGGAGCTGTTTTTT. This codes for CASSPEKTGNTGELFF.

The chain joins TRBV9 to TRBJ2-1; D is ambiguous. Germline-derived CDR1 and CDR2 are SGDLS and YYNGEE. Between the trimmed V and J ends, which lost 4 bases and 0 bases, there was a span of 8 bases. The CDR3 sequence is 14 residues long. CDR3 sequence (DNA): TGTGCCAGCAGCCCCCCAGGCTCCTACAATGAGCAGTTCTTC. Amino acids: CASSPPGSYNEQFF.